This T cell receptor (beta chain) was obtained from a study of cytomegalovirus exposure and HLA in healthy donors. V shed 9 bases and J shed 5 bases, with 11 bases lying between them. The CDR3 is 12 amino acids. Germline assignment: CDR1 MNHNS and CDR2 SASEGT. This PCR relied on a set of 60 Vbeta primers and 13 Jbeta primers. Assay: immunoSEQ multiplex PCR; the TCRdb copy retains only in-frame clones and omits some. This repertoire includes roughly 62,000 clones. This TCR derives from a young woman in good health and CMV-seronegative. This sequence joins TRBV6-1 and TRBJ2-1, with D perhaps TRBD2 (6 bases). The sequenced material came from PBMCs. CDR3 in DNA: TGTGCCAGTAGGGACTTTGACAATGAGCAGTTCTTC. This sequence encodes CASRDFDNEQFF.